This TCR beta chain was recovered during a study of blood T cells in healthy people across ages. To note about this clonotype: The antigen remains unidentified.

Study results and caveats: In long-lived donors, naive CD4+ cell counts and diversity exceeded those of aged donors.

With a J-beta primer mix and a sample-barcoded 5' primer, a second PCR ran about 7 to 12 cycles. Every cDNA molecule bore a tag from a template-switch adaptor containing 12 random nucleotides. TCRdb processed the 5' RACE reads anew with MiXCR; each CDR3 protein has one entry. Of more than 500,000 distinct CDR3 sequences in the sample, 27% were seen once. The germline V gene encodes CDR1 LGHDT and CDR2 YNNKEL (reference sequence). CDR3 length: 13 residues. The V end was cut by 4 bases, the J end by 7 bases, with 10 bases between. All donors came from Russia, were Caucasian and healthy, and spanned ages roughly 6 to 95.

The receptor was isolated from an older woman in good health. This rearrangement joins TRBV3-1 to TRBJ2-2, with D uncertain. The source material was blood. CDR3 sequence reads: CASSPPMGGELFF. The CDR3 bases are TGTGCCAGCAGCCCCCCCATGGGCGGGGAGCTGTTTTTT.